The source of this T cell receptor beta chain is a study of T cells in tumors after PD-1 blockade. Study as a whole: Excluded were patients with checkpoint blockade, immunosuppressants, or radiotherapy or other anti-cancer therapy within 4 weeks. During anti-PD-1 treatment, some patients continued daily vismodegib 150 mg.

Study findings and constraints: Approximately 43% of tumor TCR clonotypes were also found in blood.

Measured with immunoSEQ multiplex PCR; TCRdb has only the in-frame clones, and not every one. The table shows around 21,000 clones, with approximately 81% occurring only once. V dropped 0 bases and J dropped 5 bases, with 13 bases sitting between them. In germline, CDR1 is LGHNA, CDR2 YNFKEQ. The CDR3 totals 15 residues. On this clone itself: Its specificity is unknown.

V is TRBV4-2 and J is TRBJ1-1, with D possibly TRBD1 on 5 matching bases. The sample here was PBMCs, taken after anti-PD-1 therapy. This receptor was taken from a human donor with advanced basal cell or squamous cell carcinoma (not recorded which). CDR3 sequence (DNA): TGTGCCAGCAGCCAAGATTGGGCAGGGAAAACTGAAGCTTTCTTT. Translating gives CASSQDWAGKTEAFF.